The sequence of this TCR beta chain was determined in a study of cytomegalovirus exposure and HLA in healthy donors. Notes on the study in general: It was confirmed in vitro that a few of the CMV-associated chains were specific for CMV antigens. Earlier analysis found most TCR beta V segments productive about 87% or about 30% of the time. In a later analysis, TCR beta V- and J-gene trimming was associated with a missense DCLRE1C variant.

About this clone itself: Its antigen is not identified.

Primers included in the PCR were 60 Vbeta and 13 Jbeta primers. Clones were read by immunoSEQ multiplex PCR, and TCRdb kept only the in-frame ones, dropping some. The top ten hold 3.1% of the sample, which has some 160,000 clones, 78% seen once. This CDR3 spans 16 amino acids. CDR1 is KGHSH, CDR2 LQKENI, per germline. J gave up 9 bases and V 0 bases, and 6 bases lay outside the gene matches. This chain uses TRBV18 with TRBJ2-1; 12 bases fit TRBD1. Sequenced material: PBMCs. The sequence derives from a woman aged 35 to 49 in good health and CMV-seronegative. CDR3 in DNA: TGTGCCAGCTCACCACCGGGACAGGGGGCTGAGGGTGAGCAGTTCTTC. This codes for CASSPPGQGAEGEQFF.